What follows are 3 T cell receptor beta chains derived from one specimen sequenced in a study of blood T cell repertoires in COVID-19. Here immunoSEQ multiplex PCR was the method, and the copy in TCRdb shows in-frame clones only, minus some. The sample has under 250,000 clones, roughly 90% seen once. The material sequenced was peripheral blood. Source of these receptors: a man aged 55-75 years who had recovered from COVID-19.

The V call is TRBV29-1, the J call TRBJ2-7; D possibly corresponds to TRBD1 (6 bases). In germline, CDR1 is SQVTM, CDR2 ANQGSEA. The CDR3 is 12 residues long. The V end lost 4 bases, the J end lost 0 bases, and 7 bases lay between the germline ends. The CDR3 DNA reads TGCAGCGTTGTGACAGGCTCCTACGAGCAGTACTTC. This codes for CSVVTGSYEQYF.

V usage is TRBV19 and J usage is TRBJ2-1; perhaps TRBD2 as D (5 bases). CDR3 length equals 12 residues. Trimming cost V 4 bases and J 12 bases, with 13 bases left between them. Germline CDR1 reads LNHDA; CDR2 reads SQIVND (reference sequence). CDR3: CASSTHSGGQFF. The CDR3 DNA follows: TGTGCCAGTAGTACCCACTCCGGAGGGCAGTTCTTC.

This chain links TRBV12-5 with TRBJ1-2; D is undetermined. This CDR3 has 12 amino acids. The germline V gene encodes CDR1 LGHNT and CDR2 FRNRAP. V lost 0 bases to trimming and J lost 7 bases, with 6 bases between them. Here the CDR3 DNA reads TGTGCTAGTGGTTTGGTCAGAGGTGGCTACACCTTC. Translation: CASGLVRGGYTF.